This T cell receptor (beta chain) originates from a study of cytomegalovirus exposure and HLA in healthy donors. Points from the study as a whole: Cytomegalovirus-associated status was assigned to fewer than 200 TCR beta chains.

The length of the CDR3 is 15 residues. Trimming took off 7 bases at V and 9 bases at J, with 22 bases between the two ends. 13 Jbeta primers and 60 Vbeta primers were used for the PCR. This table comes from immunoSEQ multiplex PCR, and its TCRdb copy is limited to in-frame clones, with some not included. Of roughly 100,000 clones in the sample, over 70% were seen once. This clone was recorded only once. What it binds is not known. The rearrangement joins TRBV23-1 to TRBJ1-5, with D maybe TRBD1 (5 bases). TRBV23-1 is sorted into the ORF group, with uncertain function. The source is a man in his fifties or sixties in good health and CMV-seropositive. Specimen: PBMCs. Here the CDR3 reads CASTTRDSLVGPQHF. The CDR3 coding sequence is TGCGCCAGCACCACCCGTGACAGTTTGGTTGGGCCCCAGCATTTT.